This TCR beta chain was identified in a study of cytomegalovirus exposure and HLA in healthy donors. With 60 Vbeta and 13 Jbeta primers, the PCR was carried out. Sequencing was performed with immunoSEQ multiplex PCR; in TCRdb, only in-frame clones are kept and a portion is missing. The data contain around 150,000 clones, 75% to 80% of them singletons. This CDR3 comprises 14 residues. V lost 0 bases and J lost 1, with 7 bases in between. The germline V gene encodes CDR1 GTSNPN and CDR2 SVGIG (reference sequence). This clone was counted once. Its antigen is not identified. Whole-study results and caveats: The study recorded around 160 TCR beta chains that were cytomegalovirus-associated.

The specimen sequenced was PBMCs. The V call is TRBV30, the J call TRBJ1-5, with D uncertain. The sequence was obtained from a male donor in good health and CMV-seronegative. The CDR3 here is CAWSVERSNQPQHF. In DNA form, the CDR3 reads TGTGCCTGGAGTGTGGAGCGAAGCAATCAGCCCCAGCATTTT.